The rows below give T cell receptor beta chains drawn from one sample of a study of early T cells in non-severe SARS-CoV-2 infection. Each CDR3 protein is one row after TCRdb ran MiXCR on the 5' RACE reads. The table shows tens of thousands of distinct CDR3 sequences, with roughly 3.6% occurring only once. The sequenced material came from whole blood. These receptors came from an adult who was a healthcare worker with PCR-confirmed SARS-CoV-2 infection or an uninfected control (not recorded which). CDR3s include the opening cysteine and the closing phenylalanine or tryptophan. The D gene is left open where the match is weak. The size field is filled for only some rows; it gives once, few, many or a size class.

>TRBJ2-3|TRBV6-5|NA|TRBD2
TGTGCCAGCAGTTACAGGGACTACTACCCAGATACGCAGTATTTT
CASSYRDYYPDTQYF
>TRBJ2-4|TRBV7-9|many|TRBD2
TGTGCCAGCAGCTCCCCGGGACTAGCGGGAGCTGAGGGTTACAAAAACATTCAGTACTTC
CASSSPGLAGAEGYKNIQYF
>TRBJ2-5|TRBV12-3/TRBV12-4|NA|NA
TGTGCCAGCAGCTTCGCGGTAGCGGACCAAGAGACCCAGTACTTC
CASSFAVADQETQYF
>TRBJ2-7|TRBV28|many|NA
TGTGCCAGCAGAACTGGGGGGACGGGAGAGCAGTACTTC
CASRTGGTGEQYF
>TRBJ2-1|TRBV5-1|many|TRBD2
TGCGCCAGCAGCTTGGCCCAGCGGGGGTTCAATGAGCAGTTCTTC
CASSLAQRGFNEQFF
>TRBJ2-5|TRBV7-9|many|NA
TGTGCCAGCAGCTTAGCGCTTGGCGCCCAAGAGACCCAGTACTTC
CASSLALGAQETQYF
>TRBJ2-1|TRBV7-3|few|TRBD1
TGTGCCAGCAGCCGGGACAGGGGGATCGATGAGCAGTTCTTC
CASSRDRGIDEQFF
>TRBJ2-7|TRBV12-3/TRBV12-4|many|TRBD1
TGTGCCAGCAGTTTGGGACAGGGTCTCGAGCAGTACTTC
CASSLGQGLEQYF
>TRBJ2-2|TRBV5-1|NA|NA
TGCGCCAGCAGCTTGGACTGGCCCACCGGGGAGCTGTTTTTT
CASSLDWPTGELFF
>TRBJ1-3|TRBV7-9|few|NA
TGTGCCAGCGGCGGCGAGAGCTCTGGAAACACCATATATTTT
CASGGESSGNTIYF
>TRBJ2-7|TRBV5-1|many|TRBD1
TGCGCCAGCAGCAACAGGGGGGAGTCCTACGAGCAGTACTTC
CASSNRGESYEQYF
>TRBJ2-5|TRBV20-1|many|NA
TGCAGTGCTAGAGATTTTAGCAGACTCATCCAAGAGACCCAGTACTTC
CSARDFSRLIQETQYF
>TRBJ2-7|TRBV6-2/TRBV6-3|many|TRBD1
TGTGCCAGCAGCCCGACAGGGAGCTCCTACGAGCAGTACTTC
CASSPTGSSYEQYF
>TRBJ2-5|TRBV19|NA|NA
TGTGCCAGCACGGAGGGCTCGACGTACCAAGAGACCCAGTACTTC
CASTEGSTYQETQYF
>TRBJ2-7|TRBV25-1|many|NA
TGTGCCAGCAGTGTTTCGCCCCGGATCGGACAGTCCTACGAGCAGTACTTC
CASSVSPRIGQSYEQYF
>TRBJ1-1|TRBV5-6|medium-sized|TRBD1
TGTGCCAGCAGTAGGGACAGAGGTTACACTGAAGCTTTCTTT
CASSRDRGYTEAFF
>TRBJ2-3|TRBV27|many|NA
TGTGCCAGCAGTTCCTACACAGATACGCAGTATTTT
CASSSYTDTQYF
>TRBJ1-2|TRBV12-3/TRBV12-4|many|NA
TGTGCCAGCAGTTCCCAGACGGGCGGCTACACCTTC
CASSSQTGGYTF
>TRBJ2-7|TRBV29-1|many|NA
TGCAGCGTCACAGGGTCTCGAAGCTCCTACGAGCAGTACTTC
CSVTGSRSSYEQYF
>TRBJ1-1|TRBV6-5|NA|TRBD1
TGTGCCAGCAGTCGGGACAGGGCTTCCACTGAAGCTTTCTTT
CASSRDRASTEAFF
>TRBJ2-7|TRBV27|few|TRBD1
TGTGCCAGCAGTCGGGGACAGGGCCGCGAGCAGTACTTC
CASSRGQGREQYF
>TRBJ1-1|TRBV5-5|many|NA
TGTGCCAGCAGCCGACAGGACACGAACACTGAAGCTTTCTTT
CASSRQDTNTEAFF
>TRBJ2-7|TRBV12-3/TRBV12-4|few|TRBD1
TGTGCCAGCAGTTTGTTCGGGACAGAATCCTACGAGCAGTACTTC
CASSLFGTESYEQYF
>TRBJ2-1|TRBV11-2|medium-sized|NA
TGTGCCAGCAGCTTAGAGGGACTCCTCAATGAGCAGTTCTTC
CASSLEGLLNEQFF
>TRBJ1-3|TRBV2|NA|NA
TGTGCCAGCAAGATCTCCGGGGGCGAAGGAAACACCATATATTTT
CASKISGGEGNTIYF
>TRBJ1-5|TRBV6-5|few|NA
TGTGCCAGCACCTCTGGGGGGATTGGCCAGCCCCAGCATTTT
CASTSGGIGQPQHF
>TRBJ2-7|TRBV20-1|medium-sized|TRBD2
TGCAGTGCTAGCCCCGGGACTAGCGGGATCTACGAGCAGTACTTC
CSASPGTSGIYEQYF
>TRBJ2-7|TRBV7-2|NA|NA
TGTGCCAGCAGCTTAGGGGACCTGGACTACGAGCAGTACTTC
CASSLGDLDYEQYF
>TRBJ2-5|TRBV7-9|many|TRBD1
TGTGCCAGCAGCCGGGGGTCCGGGACAGGACCCCAAGAGACCCAGTACTTC
CASSRGSGTGPQETQYF
>TRBJ2-1|TRBV6-2/TRBV6-3|many|TRBD2
TGTGCCAGCACCAATACTCGCGGCGGGAGGGCCAATGAGCAGTTCTTC
CASTNTRGGRANEQFF
>TRBJ1-2|TRBV7-2|many|NA
TGTGCCAGCAGCCCCTACCCGGACTCAGCCTATGGCTACACCTTC
CASSPYPDSAYGYTF
>TRBJ2-1|TRBV28|many|NA
TGTGCCAGCAGTTTAGGTGAGCAGTTCTTC
CASSLGEQFF
>TRBJ2-5|TRBV6-5|many|NA
TGTGCCAGCAGTTACTCCTTTGGACTACAATACCAGAGGGAGACCCAGTACTTC
CASSYSFGLQYQRETQYF
>TRBJ2-7|TRBV7-9|many|TRBD1
TGTGCCAGCAGCTGGACAGGGAGCTACGAGCAGTACTTC
CASSWTGSYEQYF
>TRBJ2-7|TRBV9|many|NA
TGTGCCAGCAGCCTACCAGGGGACGAGCAGTACTTC
CASSLPGDEQYF
>TRBJ1-2|TRBV9|many|NA
TGTGCCAGCAGCGTAGGCCCCCTGGATCAGTATGGCTACACCTTC
CASSVGPLDQYGYTF